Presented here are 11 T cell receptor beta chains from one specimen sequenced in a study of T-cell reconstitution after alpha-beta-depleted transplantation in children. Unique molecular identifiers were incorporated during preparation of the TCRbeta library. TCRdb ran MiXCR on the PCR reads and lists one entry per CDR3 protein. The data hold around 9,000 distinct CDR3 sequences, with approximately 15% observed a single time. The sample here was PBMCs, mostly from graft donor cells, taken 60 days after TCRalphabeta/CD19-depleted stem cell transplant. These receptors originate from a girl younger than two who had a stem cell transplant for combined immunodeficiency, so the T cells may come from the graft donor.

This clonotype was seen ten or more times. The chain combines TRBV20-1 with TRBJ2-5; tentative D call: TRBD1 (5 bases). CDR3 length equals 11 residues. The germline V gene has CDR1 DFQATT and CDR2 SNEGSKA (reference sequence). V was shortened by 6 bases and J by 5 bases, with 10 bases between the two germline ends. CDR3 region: CSAQGLETQYF. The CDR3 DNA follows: TGCAGTGCCCAGGGTCTGGAGACCCAGTACTTC.

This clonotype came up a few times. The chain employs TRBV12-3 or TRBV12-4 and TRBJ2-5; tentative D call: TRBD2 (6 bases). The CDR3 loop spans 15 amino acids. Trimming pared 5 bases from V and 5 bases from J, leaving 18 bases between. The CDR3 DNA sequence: TGTGCCAGCAGTCTTCCAATCGGAGGGTGGGAGACCCAGTACTTC. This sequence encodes CASSLPIGGWETQYF.

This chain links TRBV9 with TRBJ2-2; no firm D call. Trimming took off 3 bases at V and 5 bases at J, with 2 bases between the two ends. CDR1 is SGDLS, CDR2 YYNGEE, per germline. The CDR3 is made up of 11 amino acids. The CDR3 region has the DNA TGTGCCAGCAGCGGTACCGGGGAGCTGTTTTTT. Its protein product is CASSGTGELFF.

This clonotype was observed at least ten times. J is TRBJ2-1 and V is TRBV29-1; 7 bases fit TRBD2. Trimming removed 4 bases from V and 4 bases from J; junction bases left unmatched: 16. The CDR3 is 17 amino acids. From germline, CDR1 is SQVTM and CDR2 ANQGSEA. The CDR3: CSVAVSGASGVYNEQFF. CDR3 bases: TGCAGCGTTGCCGTCAGCGGGGCTAGCGGCGTTTACAATGAGCAGTTCTTC.

The CDR3, as DNA: TGTGCCAGCAGTTACACGCAAGTCGACAGGGCTGGGGCCAACGTCCTGACTTTC. The encoded protein is CASSYTQVDRAGANVLTF. V gene TRBV6-2 or TRBV6-3 combines with J gene TRBJ2-6; 7 nucleotides align to TRBD1. Germline CDR1 is MNHEY and CDR2 is SVGEGT. CDR3 length: 18 residues. V shed 2 bases and J 2 bases; nucleotides not matched to a gene: 9.

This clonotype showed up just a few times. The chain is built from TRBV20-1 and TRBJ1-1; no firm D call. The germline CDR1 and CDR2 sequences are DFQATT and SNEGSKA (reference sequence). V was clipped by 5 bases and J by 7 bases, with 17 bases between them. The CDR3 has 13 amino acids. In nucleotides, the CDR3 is TGCAGTGCTCACGACCGATTACGGGATGAAGCTTTCTTT. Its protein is CSAHDRLRDEAFF.

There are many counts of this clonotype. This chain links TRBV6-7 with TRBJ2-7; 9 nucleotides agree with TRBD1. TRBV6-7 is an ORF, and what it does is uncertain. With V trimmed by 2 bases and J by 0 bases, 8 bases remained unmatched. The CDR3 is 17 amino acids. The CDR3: CASSYRGTGHNSYEQYF. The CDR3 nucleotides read TGTGCCAGCAGTTACCGGGGGACAGGGCACAACTCCTACGAGCAGTACTTC.

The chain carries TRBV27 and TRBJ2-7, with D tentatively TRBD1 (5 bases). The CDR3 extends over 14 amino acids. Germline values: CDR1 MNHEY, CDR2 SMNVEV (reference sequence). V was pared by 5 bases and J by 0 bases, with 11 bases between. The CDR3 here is CASSMTVNSYEQYF. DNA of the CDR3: TGTGCCAGCAGTATGACAGTCAACTCCTACGAGCAGTACTTC.

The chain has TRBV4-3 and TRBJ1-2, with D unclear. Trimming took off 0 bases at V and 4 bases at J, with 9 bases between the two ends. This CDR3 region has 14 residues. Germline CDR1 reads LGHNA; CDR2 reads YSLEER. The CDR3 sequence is CASSQDSNSYGYTF. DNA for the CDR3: TGCGCCAGCAGCCAAGACTCGAACAGCTATGGCTACACCTTC.

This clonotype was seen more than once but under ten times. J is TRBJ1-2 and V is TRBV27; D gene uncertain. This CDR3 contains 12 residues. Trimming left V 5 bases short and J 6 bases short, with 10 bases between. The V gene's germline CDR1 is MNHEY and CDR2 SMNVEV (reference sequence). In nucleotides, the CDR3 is TGTGCCAGCAGTATGGGGAGGGATGGCTACACCTTC. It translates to CASSMGRDGYTF.

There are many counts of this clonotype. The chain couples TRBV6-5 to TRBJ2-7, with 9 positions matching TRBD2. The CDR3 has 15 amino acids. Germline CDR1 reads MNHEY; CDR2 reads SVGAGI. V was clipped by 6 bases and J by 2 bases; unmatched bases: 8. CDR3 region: CASRPLAGFPYEQYF. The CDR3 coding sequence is TGTGCCAGCAGACCTCTAGCGGGGTTCCCCTACGAGCAGTACTTC.